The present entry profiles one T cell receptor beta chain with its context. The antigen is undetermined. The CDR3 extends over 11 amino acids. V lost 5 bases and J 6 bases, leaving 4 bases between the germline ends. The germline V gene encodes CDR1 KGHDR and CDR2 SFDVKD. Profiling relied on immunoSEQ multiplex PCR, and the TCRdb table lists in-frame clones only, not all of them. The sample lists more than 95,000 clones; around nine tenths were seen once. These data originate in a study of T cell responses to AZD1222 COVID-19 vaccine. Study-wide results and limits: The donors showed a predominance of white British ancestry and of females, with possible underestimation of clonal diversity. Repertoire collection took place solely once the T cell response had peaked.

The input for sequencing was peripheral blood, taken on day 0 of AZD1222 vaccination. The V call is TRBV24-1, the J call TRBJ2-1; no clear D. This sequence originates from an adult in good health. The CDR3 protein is CATSALNEQFF. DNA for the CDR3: TGTGCCACCAGTGCCCTCAATGAGCAGTTCTTC.